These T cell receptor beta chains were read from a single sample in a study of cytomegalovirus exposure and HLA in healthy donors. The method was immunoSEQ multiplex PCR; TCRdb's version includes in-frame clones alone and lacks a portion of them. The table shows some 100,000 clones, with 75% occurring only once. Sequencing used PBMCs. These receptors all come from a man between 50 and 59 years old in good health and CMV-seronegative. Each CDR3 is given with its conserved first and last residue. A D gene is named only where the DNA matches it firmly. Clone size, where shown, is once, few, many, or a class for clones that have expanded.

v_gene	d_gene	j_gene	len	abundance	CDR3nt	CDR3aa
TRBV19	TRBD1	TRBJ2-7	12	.	TGTGCCAGTAAAGGGGGCGAAGGCGAGCAGTACTTC	CASKGGEGEQYF
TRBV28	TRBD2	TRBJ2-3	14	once	TGTGCCAGCAGCCAAGCGGGGAGCACAGATACGCAGTATTTT	CASSQAGSTDTQYF
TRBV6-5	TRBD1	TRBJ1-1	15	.	TGTGCCACTCGGTGGGGGACAGCCACGAACACTGAAGCTTTCTTT	CATRWGTATNTEAFF
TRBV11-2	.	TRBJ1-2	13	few	TGTGCCAGCAGCTTAGACAGGGGTAGAGGCTACACCTTC	CASSLDRGRGYTF
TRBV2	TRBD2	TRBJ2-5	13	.	TGTGCCAGTAGACTAGCGGAACAAGAGACCCAGTACTTC	CASRLAEQETQYF
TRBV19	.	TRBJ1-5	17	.	TGTGCCAGTAGTTATGGGGGGTGGATTATCGGCAATCAGCCCCAGCATTTT	CASSYGGWIIGNQPQHF
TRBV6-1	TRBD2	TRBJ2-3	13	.	TGTGCCAGCGGGGGGGTAGACAGAGATACGCAGTATTTT	CASGGVDRDTQYF
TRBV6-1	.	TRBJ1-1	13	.	TGTGCCAGCCGTCGGGAACCCGCAGGTGAAGCTTTCTTT	CASRREPAGEAFF
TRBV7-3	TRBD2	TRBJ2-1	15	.	TGTGCCAGCAGCCAAAGCGGGGGGGCCTACAATGAGCAGTTCTTC	CASSQSGGAYNEQFF
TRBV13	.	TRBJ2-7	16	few	TGTGCCAGCAGCCACCGGACTGGTCGCCTAGGGTACGAGCAGTACTTC	CASSHRTGRLGYEQYF
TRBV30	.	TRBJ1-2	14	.	TGTGCCTGGGCGAAAAGGGGGGGCTACAGTGGCTACGCCTTC	CAWAKRGGYSGYAF
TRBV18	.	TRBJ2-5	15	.	TGTGCCAGCTCACGAGAGACAGGTCCACAAGAGACCCAGTACTTC	CASSRETGPQETQYF
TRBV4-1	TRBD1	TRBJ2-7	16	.	TGCGCCAGCAGCCAAGTTCTTGGACAGGGGCCCTACGAGCAGTACTTC	CASSQVLGQGPYEQYF
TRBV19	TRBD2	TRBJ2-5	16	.	TGTGCCAGTAGTATAGGGGCGGGACTAGGAGAAGAGACCCAGTACTTC	CASSIGAGLGEETQYF
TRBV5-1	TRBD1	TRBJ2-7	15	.	TGCGCCAGCAGCCCGGGACAGGGTCTAAAGGGCGAGCAGTACTTC	CASSPGQGLKGEQYF
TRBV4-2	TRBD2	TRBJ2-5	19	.	TGTGCCAGCAGCCAAGATCGTCGACTAGCGGGGGGGCCCGCAGAGACCCAGTACTTC	CASSQDRRLAGGPAETQYF
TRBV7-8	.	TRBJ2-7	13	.	TGTGCCAGCAGCTTAGCTGGCAGGTACGAGCAGTACTTC	CASSLAGRYEQYF
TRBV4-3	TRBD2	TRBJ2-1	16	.	TGCGCCAGCAGCCAAGACCTAGCGGGAGGAGGCAATGAGCAGTTCTTC	CASSQDLAGGGNEQFF
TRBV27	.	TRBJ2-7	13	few	TGTGCCAGCAGTTCCGGGGGAGGTTACGAGCAGTACTTC	CASSSGGGYEQYF
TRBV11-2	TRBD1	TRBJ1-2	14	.	TGTGCCAGCAGCAGGGCAGGGGGAAACTATGGCTACACCTTC	CASSRAGGNYGYTF
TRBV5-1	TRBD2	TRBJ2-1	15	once	TGCGCCAGCAGCTTGGCAGCGGGAGGGCCAGGTGAGCAGTTCTTC	CASSLAAGGPGEQFF
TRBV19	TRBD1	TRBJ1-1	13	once	TGTGCCAGCGGTCCGGGACAGGGGAGCGGTGCTTTCTTT	CASGPGQGSGAFF
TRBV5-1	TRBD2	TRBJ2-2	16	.	TGCGCCAGCAGCAAGGGACTAGCGGGAGGAACCGGGGAGCTGTTTTTT	CASSKGLAGGTGELFF
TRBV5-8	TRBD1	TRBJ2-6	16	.	TGTGCCAGCAGCCGGACAGGGTTCTCTGGGGCCAACGTCCTGACTTTC	CASSRTGFSGANVLTF
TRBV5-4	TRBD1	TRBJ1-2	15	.	TGTGCCAGCAGCTCTGCAGGGGGCCGGGGCTATGGCTACACCTTC	CASSSAGGRGYGYTF
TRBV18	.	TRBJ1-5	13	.	TGTGCCAGCTCACCAGTTGGCGGAAAACCCCAGCATTTT	CASSPVGGKPQHF
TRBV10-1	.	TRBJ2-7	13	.	TGCGCCAGCAGTCCTGATCGGGAGAACGAGCAGTACTTC	CASSPDRENEQYF